This T cell receptor (beta chain) was found in a study of T cells after yellow fever vaccination. Study-wide results and limits: Reappearing after the booster were most of the clones from primary vaccination (roughly 95% CD4, 88% CD8).

The 5'RACE template-switching step produced TCR cDNA and added a universal primer site and UMIs. TCRdb ran MiXCR on the 5' RACE reads and lists one entry per CDR3 protein. This sample has 300,000 or so distinct CDR3 sequences; roughly 6.8% occur once, and the top ten carry 15% to 20%. Germline assignment: CDR1 SGHTA and CDR2 FQGNSA. This CDR3 is built from 14 residues. V was shortened by 3 bases and J by 2 bases, with 10 bases between the two germline ends. In this sample, this clonotype turned up many times. The target antigen is unknown. The rearrangement joins TRBV7-2 to TRBJ2-5; possible D gene TRBD1, 6 bases. This specimen was PBMCs, taken roughly 46 days after the first yellow fever vaccination. This TCR was recovered from a man aged 18 to 35 who received the YFV17D yellow fever vaccine. The CDR3 reads CASSFQRGQETQYF. The CDR3 DNA is TGTGCCAGCAGCTTTCAAAGGGGGCAAGAGACCCAGTACTTC.